The next 17 T cell receptor beta chains were all read from a single sample in a study of T cell repertoires in cytomegalovirus infection. Each CDR3 protein is one row after TCRdb ran MiXCR on the reads. Here the sample spans 80,000 or so distinct CDR3 sequences, roughly 37% being singletons. Their recognized antigens are unknown. The sample was CD8+ T cells from cultured PBMCs, taken from culture after CMV antigen stimulation. These receptors were collected from a human donor in good health (CMV status not recorded). Some clones in this sample may be carry-over from other donors' samples.

This clonotype was seen a handful of times. The J gene is TRBJ1-4, the V gene TRBV2, with a weak D call TRBD1 (5 bases). V lost 3 bases to trimming and J lost 5 bases, with 10 bases between them. This CDR3 is built from 14 residues. Per germline, CDR1 SNHLY and CDR2 FYNNEI. This CDR3 reads CASSDWDENEKLFF. The CDR3 nucleotides read TGTGCCAGCAGTGACTGGGACGAGAATGAAAAACTGTTTTTT.

The chain joins TRBV28 to TRBJ1-2; D is ambiguous. Trimming took 3 bases from V and 3 from J, leaving 8 bases between them. This CDR3 region has 13 residues. Germline-derived CDR1 and CDR2 are MDHEN and SYDVKM. The CDR3 spells CASSLNAYYGYTF. CDR3 nucleotide sequence: TGTGCCAGCAGTTTGAACGCCTACTATGGCTACACCTTC.

This chain connects TRBV12-3 or TRBV12-4 to TRBJ1-5; D is ambiguous. V was trimmed by 6 bases and J by 0 bases, leaving 3 bases between them. This CDR3 spans 12 amino acids. The DNA of the CDR3 is TGTGCCAGCAGACATAGCAATCAGCCCCAGCATTTT. As protein: CASRHSNQPQHF.

V gene TRBV5-4 combines with J gene TRBJ2-1, with D tentatively TRBD2 (5 bases). This CDR3 comprises 16 residues. Deletions cut 2 bases from V and 0 bases from J, with 12 bases between. Germline V gives CDR1 SGHNT, CDR2 YYREEE (reference sequence). Written as DNA, the CDR3 is TGTGCCAGCAGCTTCTCGGGTGGGAGCTCCTACAATGAGCAGTTCTTC. Residues: CASSFSGGSSYNEQFF. Filled out from reference TRBV5-4 and TRBJ2-1, the complete variable domain reads ETGVTQSPTHLIKTRGQQVTLRCSSQSGHNTVSWYQQALGQGPQFIFQYYREEENGRGNFPPRFSGLQFPNYSSELNVNALELDDSALYLCASSFSGGSSYNEQFFGPGTRLTVL.

V and J are TRBV6-1 and TRBJ2-7; 7 bases fit TRBD2. This CDR3 region has 16 residues. V was pared by 6 bases and J by 0 bases, with 11 bases of the junction left unmatched. Germline assignment: CDR1 MNHNS and CDR2 SASEGT. Written as DNA, the CDR3 is TGTGCCAGCAGCCGTGAGGTGGGGGGGAACTCCTACGAGCAGTACTTC. It encodes CASSREVGGNSYEQYF.

This sequence joins TRBV27 and TRBJ1-1; D perhaps matches TRBD1 (5 bases). Trimming removed 3 bases from V and 6 bases from J, with 14 bases in between. This CDR3 region has 14 residues. Germline V lookup: CDR1 MNHEY, CDR2 SMNVEV (reference sequence). CDR3 nucleotides: TGTGCCAGCAGTTTTACCGGGGCTGGGGCTGAAGCTTTCTTT. Its protein product is CASSFTGAGAEAFF.

The chain uses TRBV4-1 and TRBJ2-3, with D perhaps TRBD1 (6 bases). V lost 2 bases and J 5 bases, leaving 20 bases between the germline ends. The CDR3 runs to 17 residues. Per germline, CDR1 MGHRA and CDR2 YSYEKL. The CDR3 DNA reads TGCGCCAGCAGCCAAACAGGCACAGGGAATATGGGAGATACGCAGTATTTT. This encodes CASSQTGTGNMGDTQYF.

The V call is TRBV4-3, the J call TRBJ2-7; 11 bases are a match to TRBD1. Trimming removed 1 base from V and 6 bases from J; junction bases left unmatched: 5. The CDR3 covers 15 residues. Germline values: CDR1 LGHNA, CDR2 YSLEER. CDR3: CASSQVGTGGFEQYF. DNA of the CDR3: TGCGCCAGCAGCCAAGTGGGGACAGGGGGGTTCGAGCAGTACTTC.

The V call is TRBV7-2, the J call TRBJ2-5, with 10 nucleotides matching TRBD2. CDR1 and CDR2 from the germline V gene are SGHTA and FQGNSA. The CDR3 is 16 residues long. With 1 base clipped from V and 3 bases from J, the junction kept 5 bases outside the gene matches. CDR3 bases: TGTGCCAGCAGCTTAGAAGGCGGACTAGCGGAAGAGACCCAGTACTTC. The encoded protein is CASSLEGGLAEETQYF.

This rearrangement joins TRBV4-1 to TRBJ2-7, with 13 bases that match TRBD2. The CDR3 runs to 15 residues. The germline V gene has CDR1 MGHRA and CDR2 YSYEKL. V gave up 5 bases and J gave up 4 bases; unmatched junction bases: 5. The CDR3 region has the DNA TGCGCCAGCAGCGCGTTGGGACTAGCGGGGTACGAGCAGTACTTC. It specifies CASSALGLAGYEQYF.

This clonotype showed up just a few times. This chain connects TRBV5-1 to TRBJ1-2; the D is unclear. This CDR3 comprises 15 residues. The V end was cut by 4 bases, the J end by 0 bases, with 13 bases between. Germline V gene lookup returns CDR1 SGHRS and CDR2 YFSETQ. The CDR3 nucleotides are TGCGCCAGCAGCGCGGACGGCACAGCTAACTATGGCTACACCTTC. Encoded protein: CASSADGTANYGYTF.

This chain joins TRBV15 and TRBJ1-6; D gene unclear. V was clipped by 4 bases and J by 8 bases, with 18 bases between them. The CDR3 runs to 16 residues. Germline V gene sequence: CDR1 LNHNV, CDR2 YYDKDF (reference sequence). CDR3 residues: CATSTFYGYQDSPLHF. CDR3 sequence (DNA): TGTGCCACCAGCACCTTTTACGGATACCAGGATTCACCCCTCCACTTT.

This rearrangement joins TRBV27 to TRBJ2-7, with a weak D call TRBD2 (6 bases). Germline CDR1 MNHEY, CDR2 SMNVEV (reference sequence). This CDR3 has 13 residues. The ends were cut back, 2 bases at V and 5 bases at J, with 10 bases in the middle. CDR3 region: CASSLGGTNEQYF. CDR3 nucleotide sequence: TGTGCCAGCAGTTTAGGAGGGACGAACGAGCAGTACTTC.

Here the CDR3 DNA reads TGTGCCAGCAGAGAGGCAGGGGGACGGGAGACCCAGTACTTC. This sequence encodes CASREAGGRETQYF. The V gene is TRBV11-2, the J gene TRBJ2-5; 7 nucleotides line up with TRBD1. This CDR3 region has 14 residues. Germline-derived CDR1 and CDR2 are SGHAT and FQNNGV. V lost 6 bases, J lost 5 bases, and 9 bases stayed unmatched.

This chain uses TRBV7-6 with TRBJ2-3; a weak D match, TRBD1 (6 bases). Germline CDR1 and CDR2: SGHVS and FNYEAQ. Trimming took 0 bases from V and 0 from J, leaving 16 bases between them. The CDR3 totals 18 residues. CDR3 DNA: TGTGCCAGCAGCTTAGCGCCAACCGGACAGACTAGCACAGATACGCAGTATTTT. This encodes CASSLAPTGQTSTDTQYF.

This clonotype appeared a single time. The J gene is TRBJ2-3, the V gene TRBV13; TRBD2 might be the D (5 bases). The CDR3 consists of 15 residues. The ends were cut back, 5 bases at V and 4 bases at J, with 16 bases in the middle. Germline CDR1 and CDR2: PRHDT and FYEKMQ (reference sequence). This chain's CDR3 is CASSHTRVSSDTQYF. The CDR3 nucleotides are TGTGCCAGCAGCCACACTAGGGTGTCTTCAGATACGCAGTATTTT.

This chain's CDR3 is CSARDSVAGAPWQREQYF. The CDR3 coding sequence is TGCAGTGCTAGAGATTCTGTCGCTGGGGCCCCTTGGCAGCGCGAGCAGTACTTC. V is TRBV20-1 and J is TRBJ2-7; maybe TRBD1 (5 bases). Per germline, CDR1 DFQATT and CDR2 SNEGSKA (reference sequence). The length of the CDR3 is 18 residues. V lost 0 bases, J lost 6 bases, and 27 bases lay in between.